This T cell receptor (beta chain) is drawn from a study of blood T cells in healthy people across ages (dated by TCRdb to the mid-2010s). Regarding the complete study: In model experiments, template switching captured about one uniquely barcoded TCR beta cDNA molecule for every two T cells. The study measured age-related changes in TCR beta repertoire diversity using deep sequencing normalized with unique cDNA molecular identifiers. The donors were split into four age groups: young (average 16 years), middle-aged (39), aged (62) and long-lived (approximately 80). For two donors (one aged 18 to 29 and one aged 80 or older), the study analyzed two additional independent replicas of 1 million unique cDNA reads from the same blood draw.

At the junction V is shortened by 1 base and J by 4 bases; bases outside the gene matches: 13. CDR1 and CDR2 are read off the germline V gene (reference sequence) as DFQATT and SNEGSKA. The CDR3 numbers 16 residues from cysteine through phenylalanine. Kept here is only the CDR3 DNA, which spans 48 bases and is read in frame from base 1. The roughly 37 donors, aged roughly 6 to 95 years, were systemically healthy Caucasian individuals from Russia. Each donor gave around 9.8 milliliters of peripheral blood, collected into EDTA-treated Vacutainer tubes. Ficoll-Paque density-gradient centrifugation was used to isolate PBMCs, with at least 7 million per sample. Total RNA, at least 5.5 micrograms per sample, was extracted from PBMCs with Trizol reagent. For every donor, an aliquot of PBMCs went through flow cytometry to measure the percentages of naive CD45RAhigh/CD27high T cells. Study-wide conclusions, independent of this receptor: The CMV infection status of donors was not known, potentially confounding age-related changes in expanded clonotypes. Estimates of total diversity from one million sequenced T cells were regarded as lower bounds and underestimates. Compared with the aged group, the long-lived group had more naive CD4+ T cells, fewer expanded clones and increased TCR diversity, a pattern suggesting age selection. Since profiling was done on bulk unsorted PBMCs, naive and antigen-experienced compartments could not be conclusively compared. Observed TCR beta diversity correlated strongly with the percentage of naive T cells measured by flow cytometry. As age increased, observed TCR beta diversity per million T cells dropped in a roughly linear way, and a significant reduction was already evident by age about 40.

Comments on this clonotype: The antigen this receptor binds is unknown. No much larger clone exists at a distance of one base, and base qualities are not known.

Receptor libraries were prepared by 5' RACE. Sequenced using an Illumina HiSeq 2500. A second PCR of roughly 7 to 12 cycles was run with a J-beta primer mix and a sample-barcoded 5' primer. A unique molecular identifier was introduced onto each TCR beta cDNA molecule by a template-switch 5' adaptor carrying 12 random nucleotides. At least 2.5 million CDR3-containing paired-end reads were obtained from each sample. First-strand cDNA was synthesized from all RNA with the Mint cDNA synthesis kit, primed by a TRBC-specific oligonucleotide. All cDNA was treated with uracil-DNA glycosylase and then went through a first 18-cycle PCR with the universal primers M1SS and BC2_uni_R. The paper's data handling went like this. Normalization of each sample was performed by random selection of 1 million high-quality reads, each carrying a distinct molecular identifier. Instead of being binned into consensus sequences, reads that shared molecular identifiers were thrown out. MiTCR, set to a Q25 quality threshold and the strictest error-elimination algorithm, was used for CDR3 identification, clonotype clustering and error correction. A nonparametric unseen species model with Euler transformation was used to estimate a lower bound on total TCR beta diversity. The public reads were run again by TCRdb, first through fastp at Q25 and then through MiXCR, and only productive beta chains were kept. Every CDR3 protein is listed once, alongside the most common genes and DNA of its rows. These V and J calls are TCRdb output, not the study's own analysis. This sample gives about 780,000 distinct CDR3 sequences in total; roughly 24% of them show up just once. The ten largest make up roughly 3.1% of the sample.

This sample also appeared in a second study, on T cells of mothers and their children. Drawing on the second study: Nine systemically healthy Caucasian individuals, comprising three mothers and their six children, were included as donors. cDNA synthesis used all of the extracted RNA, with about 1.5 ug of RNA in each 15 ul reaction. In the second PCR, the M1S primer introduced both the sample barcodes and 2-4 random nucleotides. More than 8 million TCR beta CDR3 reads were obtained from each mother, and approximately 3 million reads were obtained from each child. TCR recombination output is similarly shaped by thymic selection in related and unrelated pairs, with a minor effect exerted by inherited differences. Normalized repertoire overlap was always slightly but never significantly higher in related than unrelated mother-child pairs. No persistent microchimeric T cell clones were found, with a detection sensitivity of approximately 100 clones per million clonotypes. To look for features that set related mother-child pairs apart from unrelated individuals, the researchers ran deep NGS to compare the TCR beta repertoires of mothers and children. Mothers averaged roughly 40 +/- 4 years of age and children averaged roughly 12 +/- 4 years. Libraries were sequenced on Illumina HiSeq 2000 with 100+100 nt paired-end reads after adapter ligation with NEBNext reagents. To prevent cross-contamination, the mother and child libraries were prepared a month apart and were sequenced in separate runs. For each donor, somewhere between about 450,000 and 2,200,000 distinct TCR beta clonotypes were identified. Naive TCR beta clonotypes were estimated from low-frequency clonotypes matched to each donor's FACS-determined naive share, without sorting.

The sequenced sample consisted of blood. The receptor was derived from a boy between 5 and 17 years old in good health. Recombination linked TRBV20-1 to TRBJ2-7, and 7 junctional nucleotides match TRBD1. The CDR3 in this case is CSARAGGTAAEYEQYF. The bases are TGCAGTGCTAGAGCAGGGGGAACTGCTGCCGAGTACGAGCAGTACTTC.